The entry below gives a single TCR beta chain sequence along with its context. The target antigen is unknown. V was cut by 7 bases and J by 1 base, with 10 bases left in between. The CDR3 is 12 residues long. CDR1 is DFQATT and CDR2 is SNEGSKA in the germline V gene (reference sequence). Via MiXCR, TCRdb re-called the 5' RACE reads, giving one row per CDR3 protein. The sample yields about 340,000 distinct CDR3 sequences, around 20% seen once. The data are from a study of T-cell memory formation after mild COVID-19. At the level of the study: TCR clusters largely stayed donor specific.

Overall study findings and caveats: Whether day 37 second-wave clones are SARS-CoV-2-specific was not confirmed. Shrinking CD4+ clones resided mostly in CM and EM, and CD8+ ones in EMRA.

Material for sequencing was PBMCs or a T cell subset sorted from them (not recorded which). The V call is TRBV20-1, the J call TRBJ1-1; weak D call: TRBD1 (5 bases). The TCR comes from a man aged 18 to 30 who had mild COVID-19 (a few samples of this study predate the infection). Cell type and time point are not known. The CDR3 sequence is CSVGTGNTEAFF. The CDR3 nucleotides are TGCAGTGTTGGGACGGGGAACACTGAAGCTTTCTTT.